Following are 8 T cell receptor beta chains from one sample sequenced in a study of cytomegalovirus exposure and HLA in healthy donors. Amplification used 60 Vbeta primers and 13 Jbeta primers. Sequencing was performed with immunoSEQ multiplex PCR; in TCRdb, only in-frame clones are kept and a portion is missing. The table has fewer than 300,000 clones, about four fifths seen once. The sequenced sample was PBMCs. These receptors originate from a girl aged 2-10 years in good health and CMV-seronegative.

The chain links TRBV5-1 to TRBJ2-5, with D possibly matching TRBD2 (5 bases). V shed 4 bases and J shed 7 bases, with 23 bases lying between them. The CDR3 runs to 16 residues. Germline-derived CDR1 and CDR2 are SGHRS and YFSETQ. As DNA, the CDR3 is TGCGCCAGCAGCCGGGGTCTTGGGATGGGCCAGCCGACCCAGTACTTC. It translates to CASSRGLGMGQPTQYF.

The chain carries TRBV9 and TRBJ2-2, with 9 bases matching TRBD1. The germline V gene encodes CDR1 SGDLS and CDR2 YYNGEE. After removal of 3 bases from V and 2 bases from J, the junction contained 8 bases not matched to a gene. This CDR3 is built from 17 residues. CDR3 nucleotide sequence: TGTGCCAGCAGCGCCCCCCGGACAGGGGTTAACACCGGGGAGCTGTTTTTT. Translating it yields CASSAPRTGVNTGELFF.

The J gene is TRBJ1-1, the V gene TRBV28, with 7 bases that match TRBD1. The CDR3 totals 17 residues. With V trimmed by 5 bases and J by 3 bases, 15 bases remained unmatched. Germline assignment: CDR1 MDHEN and CDR2 SYDVKM. The CDR3 nucleotides are TGTGCCAGCAGTCAACAGGGGCCCGACCTACTGGACACTGAAGCTTTCTTT. Translating it yields CASSQQGPDLLDTEAFF.

CDR3 DNA sequence: TGTGCCAGCAGTTTAGAGGTGAACACTGAAGCTTTCTTT. Amino acids: CASSLEVNTEAFF. V usage is TRBV28 and J usage is TRBJ1-1; no firm D call. V was trimmed by 2 bases and J by 0 bases, leaving 4 bases between them. This CDR3 has 13 amino acids. Germline V gene sequence: CDR1 MDHEN, CDR2 SYDVKM.

The rearrangement uses TRBV7-2 and TRBJ1-1; 7 bases align to TRBD1. CDR1 and CDR2 from the germline V gene are SGHTA and FQGNSA. The CDR3 extends over 15 amino acids. Trimming at V came to 5 bases and at J to 3 bases, leaving 9 bases not matched to a gene. CDR3 region: CASSSVNDRDTEAFF. The CDR3 DNA sequence: TGTGCCAGCAGCAGCGTTAATGACAGGGACACTGAAGCTTTCTTT.

This chain joins TRBV4-1 and TRBJ2-3; 9 bases are a match to TRBD1. Germline V gives CDR1 MGHRA, CDR2 YSYEKL. This CDR3 contains 20 residues. Trimming cost V 2 bases and J 0 bases; bases outside gene matches: 15. This chain's CDR3 is CASSQKRRDREYLSTDTQYF. CDR3 bases: TGCGCCAGCAGCCAAAAAAGACGGGACAGGGAGTATTTAAGCACAGATACGCAGTATTTT.

In its sample, this clone was seen once. The chain uses TRBV6-1 and TRBJ2-7; 12 bases line up with TRBD1. CDR3 length equals 15 residues. After removal of 7 bases from V and 1 base from J, the junction contained 5 bases not matched to a gene. CDR1 MNHNS and CDR2 SASEGT come from the germline V gene. Here the CDR3 DNA reads TGTGCCAGCATGAAGGGACAGGGGGCTTCCTACGAGCAGTACTTC. Its translation is CASMKGQGASYEQYF.

This clone was seen once. In the same sample, other DNA sequences code for this CDR3. This chain connects TRBV6-5 to TRBJ2-3, with 7 bases aligning to TRBD1. V dropped 10 bases and J dropped 3; count of bases not matched to a gene: 7. The length of the CDR3 is 13 residues. Germline CDR1 and CDR2: MNHEY and SVGAGI. The CDR3 loop is CATSGQATDTQYF. In DNA, the CDR3 is TGTGCCACGTCAGGACAGGCTACAGATACGCAGTATTTT.